The next 2 T cell receptor beta chains were all read from a single sample in a study of T cells in Graves' hyperthyroidism and ophthalmopathy. Amplification yielded TCR beta CDR3 regions, with RNA transcripts as the source. During a first-round RT-PCR of the TCR CDR3, the HTBI primer set was used. TCRdb reanalysed the multiplex PCR reads using MiXCR and keeps one entry per CDR3 protein. The sample has hundreds of thousands of distinct CDR3 sequences, 14% seen once. Input material: blood. Every receptor here comes from a woman aged 40 to 49 with Graves' hyperthyroidism.

This clonotype was observed at least ten times. The chain has TRBV4-1 and TRBJ2-1, with TRBD1 matching over 9 bases. This CDR3 has 16 residues. CDR1 and CDR2 (germline): MGHRA, YSYEKL. V was pared by 4 bases and J by 7 bases, with 11 bases of the junction left unmatched. Written as DNA, the CDR3 is TGCGCCAGCAGCCTTCCACCGGGACAGGGTTGGAATGAGCAGTTCTTC. Translating it yields CASSLPPGQGWNEQFF.

The genes are TRBV10-3 and TRBJ2-5; 8 positions match TRBD1. The CDR3 length is 12 residues. With V trimmed by 5 bases and J by 5 bases, 1 base remained unmatched. From germline, CDR1 is ENHRY and CDR2 SYGVKD. CDR3 nucleotide sequence: TGTGCCATCAGTAGGGACAGGGAGACCCAGTACTTC. Amino acid sequence: CAISRDRETQYF.